This TCR beta chain was sequenced in a study of OX40 agonist ivuxolimab in advanced cancers. A note on the overall study: Ivuxolimab was a fully human IgG2 agonistic monoclonal antibody targeting the costimulatory receptor OX40 (CD134). Of the approximately 54 patients in dose escalation, 19 had hepatocellular carcinoma, about 15 had melanoma, 9 had renal cell carcinoma and 9 had head and neck cancer. Peripheral TCRbeta sequencing aimed to test whether ivuxolimab altered TCR sequence diversity and caused clonal T-cell expansion. In the dose-escalation cohort, 75% to 90% of patients were male, and the mean age was approximately 60 years with a range of roughly 20 to 80. Three dose-escalation patients achieved partial responses, one with hepatocellular carcinoma and two with cutaneous melanoma. The paper covers the monotherapy dose-escalation part of the phase I ivuxolimab trial, which included N ≈ 57 patients. Patients were allowed to have had prior anti-PD-1, anti-PD-L1 or anti-CTLA-4 therapy, and around 43% of the dose-escalation patients had been treated with checkpoint inhibitors. Intravenous ivuxolimab was administered to patients every 2 weeks at six dose levels: 0.01, 0.1, 0.3, 1.5, 3 and 10 mg/kg. Points the paper makes about the study in general: Low levels of normalized T-cell clonal expansion were also shown by some nonresponding patients. In partial responders in the 0.1-3.0 mg/kg groups, normalized peripheral clonal expansion was found to be among the lowest, especially among CD8+ T cells. At doses from 0.1 to 3.0 mg/kg, clonal expansion was seen in both CD4+ and CD8+ blood T cells between baseline and week 6. After ivuxolimab, CD8+ T cells had more expanded clones than CD4+ T cells on average. The antigen specificity of the peripheral T cells that underwent clonal expansion was not determined.

Genomic DNA was isolated from the sorted cells so that the TCRbeta CDR3 region could be sequenced. The immunoSEQ Assay was used for sequencing of TCRbeta CDR3 regions. Held by TCRdb, this immuneACCESS table contains in-frame sequences only and omits some clones. Under half of the omission traces to an unresolved V gene where checked; the cause of the rest is unknown. A total of more than 65,000 clones appear in this sample, around 90% of them only once. The ten largest account for roughly a tenth of the sample. The germline V and J ends show losses of 1 base and 5 bases respectively, and no gene match explains 2 bases of the junction. The germline V gene gives CDR1 as SGDLS and CDR2 as YYNGEE. The CDR3 measures 14 amino acids from cysteine to phenylalanine. Here the CDR3 DNA is all that survives: 42 bases in frame from base 1. In the case of this clone: Its recognized antigen is unknown. Per-nucleotide qualities are absent, and no much larger clonotype sits a single base away.

Patients with a history of autoimmune disease or receiving systemic immunosuppression were excluded from the trial. Peripheral blood for TCR sequencing was collected from all dose cohorts at baseline, on cycle 4 day 1, and on cycle 7 day 1. Samples came from an open-label, multicenter, first-in-human phase I dose-escalation trial of ivuxolimab. Adults with locally advanced or metastatic head and neck squamous cell, hepatocellular, melanoma or renal cell carcinoma were enrolled in the trial. CD4+ and CD8+ T cells were sorted separately from peripheral blood before TCR sequencing. The sample here was CD4+ or CD8+ T cells sorted from blood, taken in a trial of the OX40 agonist ivuxolimab. This receptor was identified in an adult with an advanced solid tumor such as melanoma, head and neck, liver or kidney cancer. The rearrangement combines TRBV9 with TRBJ1-5; 8 middle bases align to TRBD1. DNA sequence: TGTGCCAGCAGCGTACAGGGGGCAGATCAGCCCCAGCATTTT. Translation gives CASSVQGADQPQHF.